This TCR beta chain is drawn from a study of T cell responses to AZD1222 COVID-19 vaccine. In the study overall: Pooled samples include second doses given at about 4 or 12 weeks. The study, taken as a whole, reports: Nearly half of the spike-specific TCRs reportedly recognize variant regions that carry no mutations.

This table comes from immunoSEQ multiplex PCR, and its TCRdb copy is limited to in-frame clones, with some not included. Of approximately 110,000 clones in the sample, about nine tenths were seen once. About this clone itself: The antigen is unknown.

Germline V gives CDR1 LGHDT, CDR2 YNNKEL (reference sequence). Unmatched junction bases numbered 4, after V lost 1 base and J lost 2 bases. This CDR3 has 15 amino acids. V gene TRBV3-1 (or the pseudogene TRBV3-2) combines with J gene TRBJ2-7; TRBD2 aligns across 8 bases. Sequenced material: peripheral blood, taken on day 0 of AZD1222 vaccination. The TCR originated in an adult in good health. For the CDR3, the DNA is TGTGCCAGCAGCCAAGGAACCGGGGGGGCCTACGAGCAGTACTTC. Translation: CASSQGTGGAYEQYF.